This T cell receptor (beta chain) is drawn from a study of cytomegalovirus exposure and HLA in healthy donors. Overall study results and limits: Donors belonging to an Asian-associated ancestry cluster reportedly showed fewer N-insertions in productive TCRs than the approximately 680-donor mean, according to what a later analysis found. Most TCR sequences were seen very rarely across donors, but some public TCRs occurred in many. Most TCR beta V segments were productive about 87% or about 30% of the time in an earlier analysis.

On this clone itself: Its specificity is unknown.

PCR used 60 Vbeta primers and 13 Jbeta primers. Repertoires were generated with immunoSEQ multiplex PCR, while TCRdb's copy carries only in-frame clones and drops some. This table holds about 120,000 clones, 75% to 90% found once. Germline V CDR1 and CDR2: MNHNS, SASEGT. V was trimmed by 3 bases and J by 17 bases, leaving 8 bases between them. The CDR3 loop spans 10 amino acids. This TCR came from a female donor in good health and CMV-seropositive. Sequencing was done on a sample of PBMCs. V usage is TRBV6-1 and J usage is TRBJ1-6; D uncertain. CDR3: CASSDSGFHF. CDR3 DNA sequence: TGTGCCAGCAGTGATTCGGGTTTCCACTTT.